The 18 T cell receptor beta chains reported below all come from one sample, sequenced in a study of shared clonotypes between healthy human individuals. The method was immunoSEQ multiplex PCR; TCRdb's version includes in-frame clones alone and lacks a portion of them. Of over 2 million clones in the sample, 90% to 95% were seen once. The sample was naive CD4+ T cells sorted from blood. Subset defined: CD45RA+ positively selected. These receptors all stem from a man between 18 and 35 years old in good health.

The J gene is TRBJ1-6, the V gene TRBV6-5, with D uncertain. Germline CDR1 MNHEY, CDR2 SVGAGI. The CDR3 is made up of 13 amino acids. Trimming stripped 6 bases from V and 5 bases from J, with 8 bases between. The CDR3 nucleotides read TGTGCCAGCAGCACCCCGGATAATTCACCCCTCCACTTT. This sequence encodes CASSTPDNSPLHF.

This clone has only one observation. CDR3: CASSPTASGANVLTF. In DNA form, the CDR3 reads TGCGCCAGCAGCCCGACAGCCTCTGGGGCCAACGTCCTGACTTTC. The rearrangement links TRBV5-1 to TRBJ2-6; a weak D match, TRBD1 (5 bases). Germline V gene lookup returns CDR1 SGHRS and CDR2 YFSETQ. The CDR3 spans 15 residues. Trimming took 4 bases from V and 0 from J, leaving 8 bases between them.

Concerning this clone: The junction and the germline gene differ at one end; a read error may be behind it. This sequence joins TRBV5-5 and TRBJ2-7, with D perhaps matching TRBD1 or TRBD2 (5 bases each). CDR1 is SGHKS and CDR2 is YYEKEE in the germline V gene (reference sequence). CDR3 length equals 10 residues. CDR3: CASRLGTGRF. The CDR3 nucleotides read TGTGCCAGCAGATTAGGGACGGGGCGCTTC.

The V gene is TRBV6-5, the J gene TRBJ1-1; TRBD1 matches 12 bases. Germline V CDR1 and CDR2: MNHEY, SVGAGI. Trimming at V came to 5 bases and at J to 7 bases, leaving 5 bases not matched to a gene. This CDR3 region has 14 residues. CDR3 sequence: CASSRGQGASEAFF. DNA of the CDR3: TGTGCCAGCAGTAGGGGACAGGGGGCAAGTGAAGCTTTCTTT.

V is TRBV6-1 and J is TRBJ1-1; D not resolved. The CDR3 sequence is 14 residues long. Germline CDR1 MNHNS, CDR2 SASEGT. The germline V and J ends were trimmed by 5 bases and 0 bases, with 10 bases remaining between them. CDR3 sequence: CASSLYVLNTEAFF. CDR3 nucleotides: TGTGCCAGCAGTCTTTACGTCCTGAACACTGAAGCTTTCTTT.

This clone came up once. This sequence joins TRBV5-1 and TRBJ1-1, with 9 nucleotides matching TRBD1. J gave up 4 bases and V 0 bases, and 10 bases lay outside the gene matches. Germline loops: CDR1 SGHRS, CDR2 YFSETQ. The CDR3 runs 17 residues. CDR3 coding DNA: TGCGCCAGCAGCTTGGATAGGGGACAGGGATGGGGCACTGAAGCTTTCTTT. Its protein product is CASSLDRGQGWGTEAFF.

The chain joins TRBV4-1 to TRBJ1-3; D not certain. Trimming shortened V by 4 bases and J by 2 bases, and 12 bases separated the two germline ends. This CDR3 contains 15 residues. The germline CDR1 and CDR2 sequences are MGHRA and YSYEKL. The DNA of the CDR3 is TGCGCCAGCAGCCTCGGCACCCTCGCTGGAAACACCATATATTTT. The encoded protein is CASSLGTLAGNTIYF.

This chain joins TRBV16 and TRBJ1-4; D is uncertain. The germline gives CDR1 KGHSY, CDR2 FQNENV. V lost 0 bases and J lost 8, with 13 bases in between. This CDR3 spans 15 amino acids. The CDR3 sequence is CASSQSHGFREKLFF. CDR3 coding DNA: TGTGCCAGCAGCCAATCTCACGGATTTCGAGAAAAACTGTTTTTT.

The rearrangement links TRBV6-1 to TRBJ2-4; 11 nucleotides match TRBD1. V was clipped by 2 bases and J by 1 base; unmatched bases: 10. This CDR3 is built from 19 residues. Germline V gene sequence: CDR1 MNHNS, CDR2 SASEGT. The DNA of the CDR3 is TGTGCCAGCAGTGAATCGGGGACAGGGGGTTGGTCTGCCAAAAACATTCAGTACTTC. Translated: CASSESGTGGWSAKNIQYF.

This sequence joins TRBV5-4 and TRBJ2-1; possible D gene TRBD2, 5 bases. The germline V gene has CDR1 SGHNT and CDR2 YYREEE (reference sequence). The CDR3 runs to 14 residues. Deletions cut 5 bases from V and 4 bases from J, with 13 bases between. CDR3 protein: CASSWRPSYNEQFF. DNA of the CDR3: TGTGCCAGCAGTTGGAGGCCCTCTTACAATGAGCAGTTCTTC.

Notes on this clone: In the same sample, other DNA sequences code for this CDR3. The genes are TRBV6-1 and TRBJ1-4; D unclear. V shed 2 bases and J shed 8 bases, with 3 bases lying between them. The CDR3 sequence is 11 residues long. Germline CDR1 MNHNS, CDR2 SASEGT. CDR3 sequence (DNA): TGTGCCAGCAGTGAATGGGAAAAACTGTTTTTT. Translating gives CASSEWEKLFF.

This clone appeared once. The chain employs TRBV7-9 and TRBJ2-5, with TRBD2 matching over 11 bases. The ends lost 5 bases at V and 2 bases at J; junction bases unmatched: 10. The CDR3 covers 17 residues. Germline V gives CDR1 SEHNR, CDR2 FQNEAQ (reference sequence). CDR3: CASSHRLAGTIQETQYF. CDR3 in DNA: TGTGCCAGCAGCCATAGACTAGCGGGGACTATTCAAGAGACCCAGTACTTC.

V gene TRBV18 combines with J gene TRBJ2-2; possibly TRBD1 for D (6 bases). Germline values: CDR1 KGHSH, CDR2 LQKENI. Trimming took off 0 bases at V and 2 bases at J, with 13 bases between the two ends. There are 17 residues in the CDR3. CDR3 in amino acids: CASSPPNGQPNTGELFF. CDR3 bases: TGTGCCAGCTCACCACCTAATGGACAGCCCAACACCGGGGAGCTGTTTTTT. The full variable domain, completed using reference TRBV18 and TRBJ2-2, is NAGVMQNPRHLVRRRGQEARLRCSPMKGHSHVYWYRQLPEEGLKFMVYLQKENIIDESGMPKERFSAEFPKEGPSILRIQQVVRGDSAAYFCASSPPNGQPNTGELFFGEGSRLTVL.

The table lists this clone with a count of one. Other DNA sequences of this sample code for an identical CDR3. The chain couples TRBV7-9 to TRBJ1-5, with 8 bases identical to TRBD1. With 5 bases clipped from V and 5 bases from J, the junction kept 8 bases outside the gene matches. Germline V gives CDR1 SEHNR, CDR2 FQNEAQ (reference sequence). The CDR3 extends over 15 amino acids. CDR3 nucleotide sequence: TGTGCCAGCAGCCGAGGGACAGGAGGGGATCAGCCCCAGCATTTT. Translation gives CASSRGTGGDQPQHF.

J is TRBJ2-2 and V is TRBV29-1; 8 nucleotides agree with TRBD1. This CDR3 has 11 residues. Germline trimming cut 7 bases from V and 8 bases from J; bases unmatched to any gene: 3. Germline V gene sequence: CDR1 SQVTM, CDR2 ANQGSEA. CDR3 region: CSDQGAGELFF. DNA of the CDR3: TGCAGCGACCAGGGGGCGGGGGAGCTGTTTTTT.

CDR3 coding DNA: TGTGCCAGCAGCTCCTCTCTCGGGGTTGGCAATCAGCCCCAGCATTTT. It translates to CASSSSLGVGNQPQHF. The chain combines TRBV11-2 with TRBJ1-5, with no clear D. The CDR3 extends over 16 amino acids. CDR1 is SGHAT and CDR2 is FQNNGV in the germline V gene. V shed 4 bases and J shed 2 bases, with 15 bases lying between them.

Note on this clone: Other DNA sequences from this sample encode an identical CDR3 as well. The chain employs TRBV5-4 and TRBJ2-5; TRBD2 agrees at 7 bases. The germline gives CDR1 SGHNT, CDR2 YYREEE (reference sequence). The junction had 3 bases not matched to a gene; V was cut back by 2 bases and J by 2 bases. The CDR3 consists of 14 residues. The CDR3 spells CASSLAGRQETQYF. CDR3 DNA: TGTGCCAGCAGCTTAGCGGGGCGGCAAGAGACCCAGTACTTC.

The chain uses TRBV15 and TRBJ2-5; D uncertain. The germline V gene encodes CDR1 LNHNV and CDR2 YYDKDF (reference sequence). CDR3 size: 13 residues. V gave up 0 bases and J gave up 5 bases, with 7 bases separating them. CDR3 loop: CATSRDWSETQYF. In DNA, the CDR3 is TGTGCCACCAGCAGAGATTGGTCGGAGACCCAGTACTTC.